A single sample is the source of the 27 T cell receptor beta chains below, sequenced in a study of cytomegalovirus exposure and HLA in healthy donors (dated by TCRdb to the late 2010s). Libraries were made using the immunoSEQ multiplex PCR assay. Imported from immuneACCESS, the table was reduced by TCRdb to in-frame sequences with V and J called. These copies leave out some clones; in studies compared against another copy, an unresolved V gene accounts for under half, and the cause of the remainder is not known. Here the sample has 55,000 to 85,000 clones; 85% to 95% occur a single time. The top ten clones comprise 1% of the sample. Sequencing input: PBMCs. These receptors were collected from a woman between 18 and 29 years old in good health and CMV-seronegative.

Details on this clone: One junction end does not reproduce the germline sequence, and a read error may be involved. The CDR3 nucleotides read TGCATCGTTGCCGGGACAGGGGTCAATGAGCAGTTCTTC. It yields the protein CIVAGTGVNEQFF. The V and J genes are TRBV29-1 and TRBJ2-1; 10 positions agree with TRBD1. The germline V gene encodes CDR1 SQVTM and CDR2 ANQGSEA. The CDR3 spans 13 residues.

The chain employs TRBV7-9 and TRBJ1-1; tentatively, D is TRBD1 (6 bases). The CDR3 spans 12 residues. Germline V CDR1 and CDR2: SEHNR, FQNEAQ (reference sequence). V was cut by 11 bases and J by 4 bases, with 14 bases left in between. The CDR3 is CAAREGGTEAFF. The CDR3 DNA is TGTGCCGCCCGGGAGGGGGGCACTGAAGCTTTCTTT. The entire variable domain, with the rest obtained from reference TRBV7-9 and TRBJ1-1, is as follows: DTGVSQNPRHKITKRGQNVTFRCDPISEHNRLYWYRQTLGQGPEFLTYFQNEAQLEKSRLLSDRFSAERPKGSFSTLEIQRTEQGDSAMYLCAAREGGTEAFFGQGTRLTVV.

Here the CDR3 reads CASSQEWAGSTDTQYF. For the CDR3, the DNA is TGTGCCAGCAGCCAAGAGTGGGCGGGAAGTACAGATACGCAGTATTTT. This rearrangement joins TRBV4-2 to TRBJ2-3; D possibly corresponds to TRBD2 (6 bases). The ends were cut back, 0 bases at V and 3 bases at J, with 13 bases in the middle. The germline V gene encodes CDR1 LGHNA and CDR2 YNFKEQ. The CDR3 contains 16 residues.

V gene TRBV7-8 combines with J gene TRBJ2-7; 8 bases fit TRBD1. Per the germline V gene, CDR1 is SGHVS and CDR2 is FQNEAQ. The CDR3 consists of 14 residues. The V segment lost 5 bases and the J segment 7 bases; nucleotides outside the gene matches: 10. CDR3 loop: CASSEGQAPREQYF. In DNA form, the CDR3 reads TGTGCCAGCAGCGAGGGACAGGCCCCCCGGGAGCAGTACTTC.

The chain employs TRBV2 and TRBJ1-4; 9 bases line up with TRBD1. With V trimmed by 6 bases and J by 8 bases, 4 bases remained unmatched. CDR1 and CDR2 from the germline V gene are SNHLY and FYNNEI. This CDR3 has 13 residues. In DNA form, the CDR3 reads TGTGCCAGCAGAGGACAGGGGCTGGAAAAACTGTTTTTT. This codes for CASRGQGLEKLFF.

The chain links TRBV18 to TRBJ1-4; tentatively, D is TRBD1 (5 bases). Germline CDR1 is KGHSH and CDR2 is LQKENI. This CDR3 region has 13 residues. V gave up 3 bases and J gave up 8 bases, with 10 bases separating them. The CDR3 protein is CASSPRGSEKLFF. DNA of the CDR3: TGTGCCAGCTCACCTCGGGGGAGCGAAAAACTGTTTTTT.

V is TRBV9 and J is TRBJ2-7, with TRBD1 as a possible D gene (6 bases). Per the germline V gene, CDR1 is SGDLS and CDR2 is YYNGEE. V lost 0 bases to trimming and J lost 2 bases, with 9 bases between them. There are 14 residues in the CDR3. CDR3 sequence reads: CASSVGQEPYEQYF. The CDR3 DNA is TGTGCCAGCAGCGTAGGACAGGAACCCTACGAGCAGTACTTC. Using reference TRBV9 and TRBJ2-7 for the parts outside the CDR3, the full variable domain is DSGVTQTPKHLITATGQRVTLRCSPRSGDLSVYWYQQSLDQGLQFLIQYYNGEERAKGNILERFSAQQFPDLHSELNLSSLELGDSALYFCASSVGQEPYEQYFGPGTRLTVT.

The CDR3 nucleotides are TGTGCCAGTAGTCCAACAGGGGGGAGAGCTTTCTTT. Translation gives CASSPTGGRAFF. V is TRBV19 and J is TRBJ1-1; TRBD1 matches 8 bases. The ends lost 5 bases at V and 10 bases at J; junction bases unmatched: 6. CDR3 length: 12 amino acids. Germline V CDR1 and CDR2: LNHDA, SQIVND (reference sequence).

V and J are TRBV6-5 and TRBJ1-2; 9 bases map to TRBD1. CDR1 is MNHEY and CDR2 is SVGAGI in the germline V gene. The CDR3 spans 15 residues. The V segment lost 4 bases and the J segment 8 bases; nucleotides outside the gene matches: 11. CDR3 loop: CASSWGQGKGVGYTF. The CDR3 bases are TGTGCCAGCAGTTGGGGACAGGGAAAAGGGGTGGGCTACACCTTC.

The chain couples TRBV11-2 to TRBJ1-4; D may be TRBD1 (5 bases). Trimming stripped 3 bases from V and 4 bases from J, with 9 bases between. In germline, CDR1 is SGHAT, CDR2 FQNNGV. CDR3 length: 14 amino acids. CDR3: CASSFRAYNEKLFF. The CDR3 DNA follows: TGTGCCAGCAGCTTCAGGGCCTATAATGAAAAACTGTTTTTT.

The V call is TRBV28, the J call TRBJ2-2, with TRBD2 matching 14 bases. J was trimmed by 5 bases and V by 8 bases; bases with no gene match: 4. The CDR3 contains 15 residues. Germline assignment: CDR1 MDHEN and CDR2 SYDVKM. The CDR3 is CASGTSGSMTGELFF. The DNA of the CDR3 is TGTGCCAGCGGGACTAGCGGGAGTATGACCGGGGAGCTGTTTTTT.

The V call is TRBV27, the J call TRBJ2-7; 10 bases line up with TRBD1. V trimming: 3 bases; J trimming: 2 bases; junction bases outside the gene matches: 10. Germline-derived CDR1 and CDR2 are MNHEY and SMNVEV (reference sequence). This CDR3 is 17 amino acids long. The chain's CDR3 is CASSFRVGQGITYEQYF. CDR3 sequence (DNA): TGTGCCAGCAGTTTCCGTGTGGGACAGGGGATTACCTACGAGCAGTACTTC.

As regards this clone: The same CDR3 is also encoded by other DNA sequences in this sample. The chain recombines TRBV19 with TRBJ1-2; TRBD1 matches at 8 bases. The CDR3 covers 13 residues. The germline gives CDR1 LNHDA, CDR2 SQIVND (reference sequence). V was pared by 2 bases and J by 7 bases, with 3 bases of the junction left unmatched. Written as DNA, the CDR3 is TGTGCCAGTAGTATACAGGGGGCTGCTGGCTACACCTTC. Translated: CASSIQGAAGYTF.

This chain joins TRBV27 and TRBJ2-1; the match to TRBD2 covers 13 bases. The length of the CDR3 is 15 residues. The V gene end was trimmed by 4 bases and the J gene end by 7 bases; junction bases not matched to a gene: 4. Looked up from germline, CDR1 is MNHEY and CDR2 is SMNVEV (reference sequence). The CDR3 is CASSYRLAGGNEQFF. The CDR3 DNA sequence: TGTGCCAGCAGTTACCGACTAGCGGGAGGAAATGAGCAGTTCTTC.

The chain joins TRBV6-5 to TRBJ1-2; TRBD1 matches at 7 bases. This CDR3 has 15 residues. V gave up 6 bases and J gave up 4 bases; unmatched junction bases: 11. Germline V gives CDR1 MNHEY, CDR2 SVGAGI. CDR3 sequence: CASRPGDSGSYGYTF. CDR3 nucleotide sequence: TGTGCCAGCAGGCCTGGGGACAGCGGGTCCTATGGCTACACCTTC.

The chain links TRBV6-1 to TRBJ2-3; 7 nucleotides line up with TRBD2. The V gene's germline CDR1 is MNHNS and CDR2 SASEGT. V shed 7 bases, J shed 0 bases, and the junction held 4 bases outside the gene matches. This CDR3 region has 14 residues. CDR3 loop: CASKLAESTDTQYF. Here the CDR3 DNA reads TGTGCCAGCAAGCTAGCGGAGAGCACAGATACGCAGTATTTT.

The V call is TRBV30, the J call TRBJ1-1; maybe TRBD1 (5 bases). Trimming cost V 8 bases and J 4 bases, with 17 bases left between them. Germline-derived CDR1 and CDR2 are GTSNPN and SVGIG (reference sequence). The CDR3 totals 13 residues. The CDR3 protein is CALDKGGITEAFF. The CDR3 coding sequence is TGTGCCCTGGACAAGGGTGGGATCACTGAAGCTTTCTTT.

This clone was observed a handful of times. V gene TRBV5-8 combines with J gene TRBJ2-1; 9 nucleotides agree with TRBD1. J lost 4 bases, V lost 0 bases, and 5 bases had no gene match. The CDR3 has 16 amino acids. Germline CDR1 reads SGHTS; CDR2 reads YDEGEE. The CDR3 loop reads CASSLETGGPYNEQFF. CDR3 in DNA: TGTGCCAGCAGCTTGGAGACAGGGGGTCCTTACAATGAGCAGTTCTTC.

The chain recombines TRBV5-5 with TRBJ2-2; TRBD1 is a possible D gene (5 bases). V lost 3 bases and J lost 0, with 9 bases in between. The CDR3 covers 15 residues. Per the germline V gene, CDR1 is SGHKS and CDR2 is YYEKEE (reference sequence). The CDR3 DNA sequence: TGTGCCAGCAGCTCGACGACAGCGAACACCGGGGAGCTGTTTTTT. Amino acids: CASSSTTANTGELFF.

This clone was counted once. In nucleotides, the CDR3 is TGTGCCAGCAGCTTAGCGAATCCCAGGGCAACTAATGAAAAACTGTTTTTT. Its translation: CASSLANPRATNEKLFF. The chain joins TRBV7-6 to TRBJ1-4; D perhaps matches TRBD1 (5 bases). From germline, CDR1 is SGHVS and CDR2 FNYEAQ. The V and J ends lost 0 bases and 0 bases respectively, with 11 bases between them. The CDR3 sequence is 17 residues long.

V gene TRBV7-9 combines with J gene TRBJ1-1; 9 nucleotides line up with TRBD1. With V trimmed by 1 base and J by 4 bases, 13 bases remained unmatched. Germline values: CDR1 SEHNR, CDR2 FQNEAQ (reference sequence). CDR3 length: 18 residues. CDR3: CASSLDPGQGLGSTEAFF. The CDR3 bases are TGTGCCAGCAGCTTAGATCCGGGACAGGGTTTAGGGAGCACTGAAGCTTTCTTT.

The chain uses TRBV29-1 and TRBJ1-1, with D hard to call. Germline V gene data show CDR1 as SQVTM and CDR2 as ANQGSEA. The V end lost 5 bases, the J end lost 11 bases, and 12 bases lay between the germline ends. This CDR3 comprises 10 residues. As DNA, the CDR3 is TGCAGCGTTACGAGTCCTCTGGCTTTCTTT. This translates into CSVTSPLAFF.

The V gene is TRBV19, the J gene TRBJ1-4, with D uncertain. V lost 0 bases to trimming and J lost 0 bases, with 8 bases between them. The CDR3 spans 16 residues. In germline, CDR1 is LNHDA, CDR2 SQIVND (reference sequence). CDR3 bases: TGTGCCAGTAGTATAGAGTCGTCAGCAACTAATGAAAAACTGTTTTTT. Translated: CASSIESSATNEKLFF.

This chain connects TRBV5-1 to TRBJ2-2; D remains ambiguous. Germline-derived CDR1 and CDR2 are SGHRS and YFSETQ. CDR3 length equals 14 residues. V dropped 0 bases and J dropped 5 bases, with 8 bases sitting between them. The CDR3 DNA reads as TGCGCCAGCAGCTTGGAATCTAGGACCGGGGAGCTGTTTTTT. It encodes CASSLESRTGELFF.

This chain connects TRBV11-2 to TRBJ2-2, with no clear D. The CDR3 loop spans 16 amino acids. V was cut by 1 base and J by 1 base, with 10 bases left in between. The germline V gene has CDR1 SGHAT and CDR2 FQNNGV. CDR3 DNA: TGTGCCAGCAGCTTAGGAGCCAATTTGAACACCGGGGAGCTGTTTTTT. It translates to CASSLGANLNTGELFF. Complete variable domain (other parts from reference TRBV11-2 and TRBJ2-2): EAGVAQSPRYKIIEKRQSVAFWCNPISGHATLYWYQQILGQGPKLLIQFQNNGVVDDSQLPKDRFSAERLKGVDSTLKIQPAKLEDSAVYLCASSLGANLNTGELFFGEGSRLTVL.

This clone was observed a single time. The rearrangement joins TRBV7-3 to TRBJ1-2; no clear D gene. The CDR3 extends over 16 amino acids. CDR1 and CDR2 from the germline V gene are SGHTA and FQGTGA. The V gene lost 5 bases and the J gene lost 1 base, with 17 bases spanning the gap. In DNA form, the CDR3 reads TGTGCCAGCAGCCGCCCCTTGCGTCGGAGTAACTATGGCTACACCTTC. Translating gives CASSRPLRRSNYGYTF.

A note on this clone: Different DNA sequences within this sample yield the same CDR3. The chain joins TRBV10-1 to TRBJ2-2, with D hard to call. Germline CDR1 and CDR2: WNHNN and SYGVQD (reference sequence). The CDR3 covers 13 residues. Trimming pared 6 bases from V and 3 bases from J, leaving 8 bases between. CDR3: CASSSTDTGELFF. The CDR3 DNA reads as TGCGCCAGCAGCTCTACCGACACCGGGGAGCTGTTTTTT.